The clone carrying this TCR beta chain has at least ten counts. Between the trimmed V and J ends, which lost 2 bases and 5 bases, there was a span of 12 bases. Germline V gene lookup returns CDR1 MNHNS and CDR2 SASEGT. This CDR3 has 14 residues. Using unique molecular identifiers, the investigators prepared the TCRbeta library. MiXCR, run by TCRdb on the PCR reads, gives a single entry per CDR3 protein. The table shows some 200,000 distinct CDR3 sequences, with about 8.4% occurring only once. This specimen belongs to a study of T-cell reconstitution after alpha-beta-depleted transplantation in children.

The material sequenced was PBMCs, mostly from graft donor cells, taken 360 days after TCRalphabeta/CD19-depleted stem cell transplant. The TCR comes from a male patient between 2 and 10 years old who had a stem cell transplant for acute myeloid leukemia, so the T cells may come from the graft donor. This sequence joins TRBV6-1 and TRBJ1-1, with a tentative D call TRBD1 (5 bases). CDR3 sequence reads: CASSEWGVGTEAFF. For the CDR3, the DNA is TGTGCCAGCAGTGAATGGGGGGTGGGGACTGAAGCTTTCTTT.